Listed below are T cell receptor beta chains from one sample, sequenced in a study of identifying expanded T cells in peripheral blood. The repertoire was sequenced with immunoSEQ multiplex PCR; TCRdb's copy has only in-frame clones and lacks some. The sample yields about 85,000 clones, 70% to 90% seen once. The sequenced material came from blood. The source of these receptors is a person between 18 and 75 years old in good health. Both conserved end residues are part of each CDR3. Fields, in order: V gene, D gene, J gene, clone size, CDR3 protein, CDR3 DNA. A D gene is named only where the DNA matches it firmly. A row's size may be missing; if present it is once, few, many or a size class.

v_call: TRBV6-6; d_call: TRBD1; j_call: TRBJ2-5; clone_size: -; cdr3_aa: CASSPDRAQETQYF; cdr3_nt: TGTGCCAGCAGCCCGGACAGGGCCCAAGAGACCCAGTACTTC
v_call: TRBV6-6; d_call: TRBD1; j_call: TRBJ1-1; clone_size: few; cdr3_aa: CATRDRGFLNTEAFF; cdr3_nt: TGTGCCACCAGGGACAGGGGTTTTTTGAACACTGAAGCTTTCTTT
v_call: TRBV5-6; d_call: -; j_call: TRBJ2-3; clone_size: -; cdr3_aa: CASRWRLASMGGTDTQYF; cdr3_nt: TGTGCCAGCAGATGGAGGCTAGCGTCAATGGGGGGCACAGATACGCAGTATTTT
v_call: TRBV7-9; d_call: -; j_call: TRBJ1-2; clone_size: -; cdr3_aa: CASSLGGFNGYTF; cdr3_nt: TGTGCCAGCAGCTTAGGAGGGTTCAATGGCTACACCTTC
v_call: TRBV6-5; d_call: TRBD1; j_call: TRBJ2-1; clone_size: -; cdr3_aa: CASSQQGPRYNEQFF; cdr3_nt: TGTGCCAGCAGCCAACAGGGGCCCCGTTACAATGAGCAGTTCTTC
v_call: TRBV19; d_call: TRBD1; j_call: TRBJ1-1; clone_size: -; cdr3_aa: CASSIRDRVNTEAFF; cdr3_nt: TGTGCCAGTAGTATAAGGGACAGGGTCAACACTGAAGCTTTCTTT
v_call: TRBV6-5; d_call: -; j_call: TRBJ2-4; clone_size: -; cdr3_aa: CASSYWGRGGKNIQYF; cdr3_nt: TGTGCCAGCAGTTACTGGGGCAGGGGAGGCAAAAACATTCAGTACTTC
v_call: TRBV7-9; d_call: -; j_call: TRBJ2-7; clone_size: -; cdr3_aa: CASSFEENSYEQYF; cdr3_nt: TGTGCCAGCAGCTTCGAGGAAAACTCCTACGAGCAGTACTTC
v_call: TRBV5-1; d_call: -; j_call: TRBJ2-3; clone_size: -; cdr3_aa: CASSPLGADTQYF; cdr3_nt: TGCGCCAGCAGCCCCTTGGGCGCAGATACGCAGTATTTT
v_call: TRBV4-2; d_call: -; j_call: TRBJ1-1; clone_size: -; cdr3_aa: CASSQDPPGQNLNTEAFF; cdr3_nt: TGTGCCAGCAGCCAAGATCCCCCGGGGCAGAACCTTAACACTGAAGCTTTCTTT
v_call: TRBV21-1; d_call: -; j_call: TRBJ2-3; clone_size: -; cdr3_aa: CASSKESISTLAGGGTDTQYF; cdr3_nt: TGTGCCAGCAGCAAAGAATCCATTTCGACTCTAGCGGGGGGGGGCACAGATACGCAGTATTTT
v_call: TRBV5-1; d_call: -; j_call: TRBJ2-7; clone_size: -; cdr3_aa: CASSLALGAYEQYF; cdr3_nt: TGCGCCAGCAGCTTGGCCCTTGGTGCCTACGAGCAGTACTTC
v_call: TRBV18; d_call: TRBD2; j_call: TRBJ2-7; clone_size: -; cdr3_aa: CASSPGVAGSYEQYF; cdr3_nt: TGTGCCAGCTCACCAGGGGTAGCGGGGTCCTACGAGCAGTACTTC
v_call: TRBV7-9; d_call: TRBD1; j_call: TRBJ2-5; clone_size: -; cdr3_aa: CASSPRQGPLTQYF; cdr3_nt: TGTGCCAGCAGCCCGAGACAGGGCCCCCTGACCCAGTACTTC
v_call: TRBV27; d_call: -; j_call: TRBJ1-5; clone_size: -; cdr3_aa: CASRGHTDWPQHF; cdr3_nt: TGTGCCAGCAGGGGCCACACAGATTGGCCCCAGCATTTT
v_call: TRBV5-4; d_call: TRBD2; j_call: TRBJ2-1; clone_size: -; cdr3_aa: CASSPLAGAYNEQFF; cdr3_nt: TGTGCCAGCAGCCCTCTAGCGGGGGCTTACAATGAGCAGTTCTTC
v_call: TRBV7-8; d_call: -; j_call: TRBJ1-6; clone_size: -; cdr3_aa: CASSLGPPGAADSPLHF; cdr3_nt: TGTGCCAGCAGCTTAGGGCCCCCAGGGGCGGCAGATTCACCCCTCCACTTT
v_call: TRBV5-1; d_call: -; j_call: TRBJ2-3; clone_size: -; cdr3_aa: CASSTPGGQISTDTQYF; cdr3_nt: TGCGCCAGCAGCACTCCCGGCGGACAAATTAGCACAGATACGCAGTATTTT
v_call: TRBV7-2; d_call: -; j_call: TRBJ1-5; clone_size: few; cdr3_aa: CASSWAGQPQHF; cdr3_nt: TGTGCCAGCAGCTGGGCAGGTCAGCCCCAGCATTTT
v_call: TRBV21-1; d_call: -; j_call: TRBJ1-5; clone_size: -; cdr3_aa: CASRLLGRQPQHF; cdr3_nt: TGTGCCAGCAGACTACTAGGGCGCCAGCCCCAGCATTTT
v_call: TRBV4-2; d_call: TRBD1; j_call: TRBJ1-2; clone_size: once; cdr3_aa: CASSQPTGGYTF; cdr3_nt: TGTGCCAGCAGCCAACCGACAGGGGGCTACACCTTC
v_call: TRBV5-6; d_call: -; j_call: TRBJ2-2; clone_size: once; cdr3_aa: CASSLTVLGAGELFF; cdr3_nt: TGTGCCAGCAGCCTGACTGTATTGGGAGCCGGGGAGCTGTTTTTT
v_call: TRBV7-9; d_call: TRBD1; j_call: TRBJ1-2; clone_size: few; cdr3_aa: CASSLEGGGGYTF; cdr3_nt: TGTGCCAGCAGCTTAGAAGGGGGCGGTGGCTACACCTTC
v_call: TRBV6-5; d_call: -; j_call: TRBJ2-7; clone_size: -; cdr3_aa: CASGEGRYEQYF; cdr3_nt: TGTGCCAGCGGCGAGGGTCGCTACGAGCAGTACTTC
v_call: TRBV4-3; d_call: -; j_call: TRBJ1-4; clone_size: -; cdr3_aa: CASSQDYRLGVEKLFF; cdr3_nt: TGCGCCAGCAGCCAGGATTACAGGCTAGGGGTAGAAAAACTGTTTTTT
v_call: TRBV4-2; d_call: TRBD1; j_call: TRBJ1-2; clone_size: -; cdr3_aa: CASSTGQGGFNGYTF; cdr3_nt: TGTGCCAGCAGCACGGGACAGGGAGGTTTCAATGGCTACACCTTC
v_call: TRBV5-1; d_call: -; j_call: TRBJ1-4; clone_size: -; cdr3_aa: CASRVGVANEKLFF; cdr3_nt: TGCGCCAGCAGAGTAGGGGTGGCTAATGAAAAACTGTTTTTT
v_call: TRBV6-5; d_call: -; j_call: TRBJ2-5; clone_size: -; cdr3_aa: CASSSGEETQYF; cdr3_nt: TGTGCCAGCAGTTCAGGAGAAGAGACCCAGTACTTC
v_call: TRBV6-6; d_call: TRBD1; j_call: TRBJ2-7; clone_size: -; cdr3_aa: CASSYAPDRAYEQYF; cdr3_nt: TGTGCCAGCAGTTACGCGCCGGACAGGGCCTACGAGCAGTACTTC
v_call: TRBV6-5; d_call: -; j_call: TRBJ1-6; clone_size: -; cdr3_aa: CASSFSWRSPLHF; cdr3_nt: TGTGCCAGCTCCTTCAGTTGGCGATCACCCCTCCACTTT
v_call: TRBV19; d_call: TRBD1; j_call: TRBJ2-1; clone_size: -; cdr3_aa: CASSGRGQGDSYNEQFF; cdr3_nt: TGTGCCAGTAGTGGGCGGGGACAGGGGGACTCCTACAATGAGCAGTTCTTC
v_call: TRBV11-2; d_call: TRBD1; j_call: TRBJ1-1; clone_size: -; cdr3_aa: CASSLDLSGGTEAFF; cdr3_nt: TGTGCCAGCAGCTTAGATCTCTCAGGGGGCACTGAAGCTTTCTTT
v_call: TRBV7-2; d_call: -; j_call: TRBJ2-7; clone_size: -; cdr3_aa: CASSLYYEQYF; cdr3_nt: TGTGCCAGCAGCCTATACTACGAGCAGTACTTC
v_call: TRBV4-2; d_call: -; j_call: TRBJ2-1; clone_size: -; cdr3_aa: CASSQGLENNEQFF; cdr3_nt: TGTGCCAGCAGCCAAGGGCTTGAGAACAATGAGCAGTTCTTC
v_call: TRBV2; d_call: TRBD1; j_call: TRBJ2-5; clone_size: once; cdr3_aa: CASRPGGTGAETQYF; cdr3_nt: TGTGCCAGCAGACCCGGGGGGACAGGGGCAGAGACCCAGTACTTC
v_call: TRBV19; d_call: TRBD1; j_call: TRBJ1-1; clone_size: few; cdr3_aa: CASSTHRGGLTEAFF; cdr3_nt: TGTGCCAGTAGTACCCATAGAGGGGGCCTCACTGAAGCTTTCTTT